Shown below are 9 T cell receptor beta chains from a single sample sequenced in a study of blood T cells in healthy people across ages. For the second PCR, which ran for 7 to 11 cycles, a sample-barcoded 5' primer and a J-beta primer mix were used. Each CDR3 protein gets one entry after TCRdb re-called the 5' RACE reads with MiXCR. This sample yields some 1.4 million distinct CDR3 sequences, of which around 42% are seen a single time; roughly 7.9% belongs to the top ten. The source material was blood. The origin of the receptors is a woman aged 18-35 years in good health.

V usage is TRBV9 and J usage is TRBJ1-2; tentative D call: TRBD1 (5 bases). CDR1 SGDLS and CDR2 YYNGEE come from the germline V gene. Trimming took 3 bases from V and 2 from J, leaving 14 bases between them. This CDR3 is 15 amino acids long. Here the CDR3 reads CASSGARDPNYGYTF. The CDR3, as DNA: TGTGCCAGCAGCGGAGCCCGGGACCCCAACTATGGCTACACCTTC.

A few counts support this clonotype. The chain uses TRBV7-2 and TRBJ1-5; D not certain. CDR3 size: 14 residues. Per the germline V gene, CDR1 is SGHTA and CDR2 is FQGNSA. V lost 1 base and J lost 3, with 7 bases in between. CDR3: CASSLVQVNQPQHF. The CDR3 region has the DNA TGTGCCAGCAGCTTAGTTCAGGTCAATCAGCCCCAGCATTTT.

J is TRBJ2-7 and V is TRBV4-1; 8 positions agree with TRBD1. The CDR3 has 14 residues. Germline values: CDR1 MGHRA, CDR2 YSYEKL. With V trimmed by 2 bases and J by 2 bases, 2 bases remained unmatched. The DNA for the CDR3 is TGCGCCAGCAGCCAACCGACAGGGGCCTACGAGCAGTACTTC. Encoded protein: CASSQPTGAYEQYF.

The genes are TRBV20-1 and TRBJ2-1, with a weak D call TRBD2 (5 bases). This CDR3 spans 17 amino acids. CDR1 and CDR2 (germline): DFQATT, SNEGSKA (reference sequence). Between the trimmed V and J ends, which lost 0 bases and 0 bases, there was a span of 15 bases. The CDR3 bases are TGCAGTGCTAGAGATTCAGCGGCGCTTAGCTCCTACAATGAGCAGTTCTTC. It encodes CSARDSAALSSYNEQFF.

This sequence joins TRBV11-2 and TRBJ2-7, with D perhaps TRBD1 (6 bases). This CDR3 region has 15 residues. Trimming shortened V by 1 base and J by 2 bases, and 12 bases separated the two germline ends. Germline CDR1 SGHAT, CDR2 FQNNGV. CDR3 in amino acids: CASSLGPQGTYEQYF. The DNA of the CDR3 is TGTGCCAGCAGCTTAGGCCCACAGGGAACCTACGAGCAGTACTTC.

The chain recombines TRBV3-1 with TRBJ1-2, with TRBD1 as a possible D gene (5 bases). Germline values: CDR1 LGHDT, CDR2 YNNKEL (reference sequence). The CDR3 contains 13 residues. V was pared by 1 base and J by 3 bases, with 6 bases between. The CDR3, as DNA: TGTGCCAGCAGCCAAGGGGACTACTATGGCTACACCTTC. It specifies CASSQGDYYGYTF.

The chain carries TRBV6-5 and TRBJ2-5; TRBD2 matches 8 bases. The CDR3 runs to 17 residues. Germline V gene lookup returns CDR1 MNHEY and CDR2 SVGAGI. Trimming took 4 bases from V and 11 from J; bases not matched to a gene: 21. The CDR3 region is CASSSAISGASPRQQYF. Here the CDR3 DNA reads TGTGCCAGCAGTTCCGCGATTAGCGGGGCATCCCCCCGGCAGCAGTACTTC.

The sample holds a few counts of this clonotype. The gene calls are TRBV2 and TRBJ2-3; 9 bases are shared with TRBD1. This CDR3 has 18 amino acids. Germline V gene data show CDR1 as SNHLY and CDR2 as FYNNEI. The V gene end was trimmed by 6 bases and the J gene end by 0 bases; junction bases not matched to a gene: 13. The CDR3 DNA reads as TGTGCCAGCAGCTCCGGGACAGGGATCGACTACAGCACAGATACGCAGTATTTT. Protein: CASSSGTGIDYSTDTQYF.

This chain connects TRBV20-1 to TRBJ2-4; no clear D gene. Per germline, CDR1 DFQATT and CDR2 SNEGSKA (reference sequence). V was pared by 2 bases and J by 15 bases, with 5 bases between. The CDR3 has 8 amino acids. In DNA, the CDR3 is TGCAGTGCTAGAACGACGTACTTC. It codes for CSARTTYF.